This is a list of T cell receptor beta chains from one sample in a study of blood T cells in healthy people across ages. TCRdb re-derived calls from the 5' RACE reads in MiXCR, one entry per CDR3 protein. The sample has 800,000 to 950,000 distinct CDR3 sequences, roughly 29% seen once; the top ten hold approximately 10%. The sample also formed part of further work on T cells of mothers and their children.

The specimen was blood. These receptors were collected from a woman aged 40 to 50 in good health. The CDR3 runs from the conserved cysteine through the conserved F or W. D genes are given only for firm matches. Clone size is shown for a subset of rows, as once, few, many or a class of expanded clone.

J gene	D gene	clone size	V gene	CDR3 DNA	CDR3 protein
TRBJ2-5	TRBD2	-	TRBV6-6	TGTGCCAGCAGTTATAGCGGGGGGGCAGGTGGGAGAGAGACCCAGTACTTC	CASSYSGGAGGRETQYF
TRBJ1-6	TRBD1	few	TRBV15	TGTGCCACCAGCGGGACAGGGTCACTGGCCTATAATTCACCCCTCCACTTT	CATSGTGSLAYNSPLHF
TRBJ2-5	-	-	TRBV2	TGTGCCAGCAGTGAACATTCTAGCCGTCAAGAGACCCAGTACTTC	CASSEHSSRQETQYF
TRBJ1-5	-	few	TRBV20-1	TGCAGTGCTAGAGAGACGGTGAATCAGCCCCAGCATTTT	CSARETVNQPQHF
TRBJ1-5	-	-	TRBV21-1	TGTGCCAGCAGCAATAAGCAAAGAGGGGCCCTCAATCAGCCCCAGCATTTT	CASSNKQRGALNQPQHF
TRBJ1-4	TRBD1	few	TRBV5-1	TGCGCCAGCAGCTTTGGGACAGGTGGAAATGAAAAACTGTTTTTT	CASSFGTGGNEKLFF
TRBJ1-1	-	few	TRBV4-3	TGCGCCAGCAGCCACCTAGAAGGACCGGTCACTGAAGCTTTCTTT	CASSHLEGPVTEAFF
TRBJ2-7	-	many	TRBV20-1	TGCAGTGCTAGCCAGGGTCCAGAGCAGTACTTC	CSASQGPEQYF
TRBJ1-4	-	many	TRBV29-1	TGCAGCGCTTCCCGGGACACTAATGAAAAACTGTTTTTT	CSASRDTNEKLFF
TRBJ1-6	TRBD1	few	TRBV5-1	TGCGCCAGCAGTTGGGACAGGGGCGGTTATAATTCACCCCTCCACTTT	CASSWDRGGYNSPLHF
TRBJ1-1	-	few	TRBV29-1	TGCAGCGGTGCCAGGGGGAACACTGAAGCTTTCTTT	CSGARGNTEAFF
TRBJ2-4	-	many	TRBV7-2	TGTGCCAGCAGCTTAAGGTTGGGGGGTAACATTCAGTACTTC	CASSLRLGGNIQYF
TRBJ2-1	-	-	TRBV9	TGTGCCAGCAGCGTAACGGGACTCTCCTACAATGAGCGGTTCTTC	CASSVTGLSYNERFF